This record covers a single T cell receptor (beta chain). Its antigen is still unknown. The sample belongs to a study of T cell responses to AZD1222 COVID-19 vaccine. With 4 bases clipped from V and 5 bases from J, the junction kept 11 bases outside the gene matches. Germline lookup yields CDR1 SGDLS and CDR2 YYNGEE. The length of the CDR3 is 15 residues. Study conclusions and caveats: Most donors were white British and more were female, and clonal diversity was possibly underestimated. Unmutated variant regions reportedly attract nearly half of all spike-specific TCRs. Repertoires were sampled only after the peak T cell response.

TCRdb's table, derived via immunoSEQ multiplex PCR, lists solely in-frame clones and lacks some. The table records roughly 70,000 clones, about 88% of them present only once. This clonotype was obtained from an adult who received the MenACWY meningococcal vaccine as a control. Sequenced material: peripheral blood, taken 28 days after the second dose of the MenACWY control vaccine. The V and J genes are TRBV9 and TRBJ2-7, with 8 bases identical to TRBD1. The CDR3 reads CASSSNSDRGDEQYF. The CDR3 nucleotides are TGTGCCAGCAGCTCTAATTCCGACAGGGGCGACGAGCAGTACTTC.